The present T cell receptor (beta chain) was sequenced within a study of cytomegalovirus exposure and HLA in healthy donors. Study observations and caveats: A later analysis reported that several of the most significant clusters appeared to be linked to common viral pathogens, among them Epstein-Barr virus. The study listed approximately 160 cytomegalovirus-associated TCR beta chains.

The CDR3 loop spans 14 amino acids. Per germline, CDR1 SGHNT and CDR2 YYREEE (reference sequence). V dropped 5 bases and J dropped 3; count of bases not matched to a gene: 6. PCR used 60 Vbeta primers and 13 Jbeta primers. Data came from immunoSEQ multiplex PCR; TCRdb stores just in-frame clones and leaves some out. This table has about 170,000 clones, 80% to 90% appearing once. While unrecorded immune exposures were likely, the donors were nominally healthy when sampled. Worth noting for this clone: As yet, its antigen is unknown.

This receptor was obtained from a man younger than 40 in good health and CMV-seropositive. The V and J genes are TRBV5-4 and TRBJ2-5; 8 positions match TRBD2. Sequenced sample: PBMCs. The CDR3: CASRALGLEETQYF. The CDR3 bases are TGTGCCAGCAGGGCCCTGGGACTAGAAGAGACCCAGTACTTC. Full variable domain (remainder filled in from reference TRBV5-4 and TRBJ2-5): ETGVTQSPTHLIKTRGQQVTLRCSSQSGHNTVSWYQQALGQGPQFIFQYYREEENGRGNFPPRFSGLQFPNYSSELNVNALELDDSALYLCASRALGLEETQYFGPGTRLLVL.